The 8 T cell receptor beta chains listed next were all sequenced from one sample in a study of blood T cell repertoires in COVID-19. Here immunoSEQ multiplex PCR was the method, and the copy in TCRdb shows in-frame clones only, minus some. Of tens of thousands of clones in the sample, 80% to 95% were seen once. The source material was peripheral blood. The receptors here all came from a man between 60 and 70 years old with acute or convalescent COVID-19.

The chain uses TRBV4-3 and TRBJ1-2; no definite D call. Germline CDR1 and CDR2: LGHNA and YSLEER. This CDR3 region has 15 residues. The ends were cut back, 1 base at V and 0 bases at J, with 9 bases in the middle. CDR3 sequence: CASSQVAQSNYGYTF. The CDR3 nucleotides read TGCGCCAGCAGCCAAGTCGCACAATCTAACTATGGCTACACCTTC.

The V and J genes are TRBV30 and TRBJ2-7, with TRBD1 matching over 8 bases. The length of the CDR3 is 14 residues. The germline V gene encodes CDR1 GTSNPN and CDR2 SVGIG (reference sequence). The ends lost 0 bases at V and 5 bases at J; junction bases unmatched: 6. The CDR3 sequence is CAWSVGQGSNEQYF. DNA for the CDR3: TGTGCCTGGAGTGTAGGACAGGGTAGCAACGAGCAGTACTTC.

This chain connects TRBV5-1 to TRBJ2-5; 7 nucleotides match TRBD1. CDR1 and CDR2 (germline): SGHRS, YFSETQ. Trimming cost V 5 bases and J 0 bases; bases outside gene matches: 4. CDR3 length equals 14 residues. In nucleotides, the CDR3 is TGCGCCAGCAGTCGAACAGGGGACCAAGAGACCCAGTACTTC. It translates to CASSRTGDQETQYF.

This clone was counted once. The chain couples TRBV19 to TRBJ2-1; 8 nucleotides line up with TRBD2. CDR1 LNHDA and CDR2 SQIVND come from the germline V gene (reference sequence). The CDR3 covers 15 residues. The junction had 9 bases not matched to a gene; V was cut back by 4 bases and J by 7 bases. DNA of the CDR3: TGTGCCAGTAGTAGAAGACTAGCGTTAGCGAATGAGCAGTTCTTC. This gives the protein CASSRRLALANEQFF.

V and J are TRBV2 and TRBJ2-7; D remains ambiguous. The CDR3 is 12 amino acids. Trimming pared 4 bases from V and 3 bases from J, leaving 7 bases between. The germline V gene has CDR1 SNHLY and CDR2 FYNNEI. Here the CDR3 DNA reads TGTGCCAGCAGTGTTGGCATCTACGAGCAGTACTTC. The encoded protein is CASSVGIYEQYF.

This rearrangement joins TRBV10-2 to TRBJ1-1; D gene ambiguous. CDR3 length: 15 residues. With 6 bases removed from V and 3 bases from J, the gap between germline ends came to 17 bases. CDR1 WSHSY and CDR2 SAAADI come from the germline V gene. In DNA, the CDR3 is TGCGCCAGCAGACAAGACCACTTGAGGGACACTGAAGCTTTCTTT. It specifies CASRQDHLRDTEAFF.

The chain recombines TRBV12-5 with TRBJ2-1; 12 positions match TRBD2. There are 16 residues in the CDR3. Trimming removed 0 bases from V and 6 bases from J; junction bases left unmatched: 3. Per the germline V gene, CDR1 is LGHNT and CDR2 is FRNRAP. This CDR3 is CASGLVLAGGGNEQFF. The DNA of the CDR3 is TGTGCTAGTGGTTTGGTACTAGCGGGAGGCGGCAATGAGCAGTTCTTC. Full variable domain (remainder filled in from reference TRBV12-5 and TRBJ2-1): DARVTQTPRHKVTEMGQEVTMRCQPILGHNTVFWYRQTMMQGLELLAYFRNRAPLDDSGMPKDRFSAEMPDATLATLKIQPSEPRDSAVYFCASGLVLAGGGNEQFFGPGTRLTVL.

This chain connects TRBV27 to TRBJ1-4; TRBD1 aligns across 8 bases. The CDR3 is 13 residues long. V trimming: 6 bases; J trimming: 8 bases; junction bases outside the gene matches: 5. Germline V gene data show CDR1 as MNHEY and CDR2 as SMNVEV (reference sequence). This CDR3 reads CASRLQGEEKLFF. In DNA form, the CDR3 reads TGTGCCAGCAGACTACAGGGGGAAGAAAAACTGTTTTTT. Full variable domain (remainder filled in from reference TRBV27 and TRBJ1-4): EAQVTQNPRYLITVTGKKLTVTCSQNMNHEYMSWYRQDPGLGLRQIYYSMNVEVTDKGDVPEGYKVSRKEKRNFPLILESPSPNQTSLYFCASRLQGEEKLFFGSGTQLSVL.